One and the same sample provided the 21 T cell receptor beta chains below, sequenced in a study of regulatory T cells in long-lasting Graves disease (dated by TCRdb to the early 2020s). Per the publication, the time point label means: newly diagnosed GD, antithyroid drugs for less than 3 months. For both TCR sequencing and RNA sequencing, RNA was extracted from PBMCs using TRIzol. The receptor library was made with multiplex PCR. Sequenced using an Illumina HiSeq 4000. iRepertoire HTBI primers and Arm-PCR amplification of CDR3 regions were used to construct TCR beta libraries. In-frame beta chains were kept once TCRdb had trimmed the public reads at Q25 with fastp and called clones with MiXCR. Rows merge per CDR3 protein into single entries with the most common DNA and genes. This sample gives some 220,000 distinct CDR3 sequences in total; around a fifth of them show up just once. The top ten constitute 12% of the sample.

These data were also reused for a study on T cells in Graves' hyperthyroidism and ophthalmopathy.

The material sequenced was peripheral blood mononuclear cells (PBMCs), taken at new diagnosis, from a patient treated with antithyroid drugs. These receptors were obtained from a woman aged 25-40 years with Graves disease. Donor details come from another sample of the same person, matched by shared clones.

This clonotype was observed at least ten times. The J gene is TRBJ1-1, the V gene TRBV6-5; D perhaps matches TRBD1 (6 bases). The CDR3 length is 16 residues. Trimming left V 0 bases short and J 0 bases short, with 11 bases between. Germline CDR1 MNHEY, CDR2 SVGAGI. The CDR3 region has the DNA TGTGCCAGCAGTTACTCGATCGGGACACTGAACACTGAAGCTTTCTTT. It is translated as CASSYSIGTLNTEAFF.

On this clonotype: A much larger clone differs from this one at a single base, so this may be a read error. The gene calls are TRBV18 and TRBJ1-3, with D unresolved. The CDR3 runs to 16 residues. Germline-derived CDR1 and CDR2 are KGHSH and LQKENI. The CDR3 DNA follows: TGTGCCAGCTCACCACGCGGCCCTGTCTCTGGAAACGCCATATATTTT. Its protein product is CASSPRGPVSGNAIYF.

The DNA of the CDR3 is TGTGCCAGCAGCGGATGGACAGGGGAAGGAGAAAAACTGTTTTTT. Its protein product is CASSGWTGEGEKLFF. The chain has TRBV5-8 and TRBJ1-4; 9 bases are a match to TRBD1. The V segment lost 4 bases and the J segment 8 bases; nucleotides outside the gene matches: 9. Germline V gene lookup returns CDR1 SGHTS and CDR2 YDEGEE. The CDR3 has 15 amino acids.

This clonotype has at least ten counts. The V gene is TRBV20-1, the J gene TRBJ2-7; TRBD2 agrees at 8 bases. Unmatched junction bases numbered 10, after V lost 6 bases and J lost 0 bases. Germline V gene sequence: CDR1 DFQATT, CDR2 SNEGSKA (reference sequence). This CDR3 spans 15 amino acids. CDR3 region: CSADGRERGSYEQYF. DNA of the CDR3: TGCAGTGCCGACGGGAGGGAGCGGGGCTCCTACGAGCAGTACTTC.

This clonotype was recorded many times. The J gene is TRBJ2-1, the V gene TRBV7-9, with D perhaps TRBD2 (5 bases). Germline V gene data show CDR1 as SEHNR and CDR2 as FQNEAQ (reference sequence). CDR3 length: 14 amino acids. Between the trimmed V and J ends, which lost 1 base and 6 bases, there was a span of 10 bases. CDR3 protein: CASSLGAGGNEQFF. DNA for the CDR3: TGTGCCAGCAGCTTAGGGGCAGGAGGCAATGAGCAGTTCTTC.

This clonotype was seen ten or more times. This chain joins TRBV11-3 and TRBJ1-1, with D uncertain. The CDR3 extends over 13 amino acids. With 1 base removed from V and 3 bases from J, the gap between germline ends came to 6 bases. Germline V gives CDR1 SGHNT, CDR2 YENEEA. CDR3 DNA: TGTGCCAGCAGCTTAGCGCAGGACACTGAAGCTTTCTTT. Translated, it gives CASSLAQDTEAFF.

The CDR3 spells CASSTQGLSGNTIYF. The CDR3 region has the DNA TGTGCCAGCAGCACGCAAGGCCTCTCTGGAAACACCATATATTTT. The chain joins TRBV11-3 to TRBJ1-3, with unresolved D. Trimming shortened V by 5 bases and J by 0 bases, and 11 bases separated the two germline ends. The CDR3 spans 15 residues. CDR1 is SGHNT, CDR2 YENEEA, per germline.

This clonotype was counted ten times or more. The chain uses TRBV7-2 and TRBJ1-2, with D possibly TRBD1 on 5 matching bases. The V and J ends lost 5 bases and 7 bases respectively, with 23 bases between them. The CDR3 runs 16 residues. Germline V gene lookup returns CDR1 SGHTA and CDR2 FQGNSA. In DNA form, the CDR3 reads TGTGCCAGCAGCCCCGCCCTCAACACGGGACCTTTTGGCTACACCTTC. Its protein product is CASSPALNTGPFGYTF.

This clonotype came up many times. The rearrangement links TRBV5-6 to TRBJ1-1; 8 bases are shared with TRBD1. The length of the CDR3 is 12 residues. Germline V gene sequence: CDR1 SGHDT, CDR2 YYEEEE. With V trimmed by 5 bases and J by 8 bases, 5 bases remained unmatched. The CDR3 region has the DNA TGTGCCAGCAGTAGGACAGGGACCGAAGCTTTCTTT. It specifies CASSRTGTEAFF.

This clonotype has ten or more counts. V and J are TRBV30 and TRBJ1-1, with D maybe TRBD1 (5 bases). Trimming took off 2 bases at V and 1 base at J, with 11 bases between the two ends. Germline values: CDR1 GTSNPN, CDR2 SVGIG (reference sequence). The length of the CDR3 is 14 residues. CDR3 in amino acids: CAWSPGTWNTEAFF. The CDR3 nucleotides read TGTGCCTGGAGTCCCGGGACCTGGAACACTGAAGCTTTCTTT.

V gene TRBV6-1 combines with J gene TRBJ1-4; the D is unclear. The CDR3 totals 16 residues. Germline V CDR1 and CDR2: MNHNS, SASEGT. V dropped 6 bases and J dropped 8 bases, with 22 bases sitting between them. CDR3 sequence: CASSPLIPFVLEKLFF. CDR3 nucleotide sequence: TGTGCCAGCAGCCCTCTGATACCTTTCGTTTTGGAAAAACTGTTTTTT.

This clonotype occurred many times. The gene calls are TRBV27 and TRBJ2-5, with 9 nucleotides matching TRBD2. From germline, CDR1 is MNHEY and CDR2 SMNVEV (reference sequence). The CDR3 runs to 15 residues. V gave up 8 bases and J gave up 9 bases; unmatched junction bases: 16. CDR3 DNA sequence: TGTGCCAGCGCTCTGGTTCTAGCGGGGTTCTGGGCCCAGTACTTC. Amino acid sequence: CASALVLAGFWAQYF.

In its sample, this clonotype was seen many times. V usage is TRBV24-1 and J usage is TRBJ2-7; 8 positions match TRBD1. Trimming took 0 bases from V and 11 from J; bases not matched to a gene: 5. Germline assignment: CDR1 KGHDR and CDR2 SFDVKD. The CDR3 is made up of 13 amino acids. For the CDR3, the DNA is TGTGCCACCAGTGATTTGCCGGGACAGGCTAAGTACTTC. Translation gives CATSDLPGQAKYF.

This clonotype was seen many times. The chain couples TRBV25-1 to TRBJ2-1; the D gene could be TRBD1 or TRBD2 (5 bases each). The V gene lost 2 bases and the J gene lost 1 base, with 21 bases spanning the gap. CDR1 and CDR2 from the germline V gene are MGHDK and SYGVNS. The CDR3 totals 19 residues. DNA for the CDR3: TGTGCCAGCAGTGAACCCTCCGGGGCTCCGGGAAGTTCCTACAATGAGCAGTTCTTC. Its translation is CASSEPSGAPGSSYNEQFF. The entire variable domain, with the rest obtained from reference TRBV25-1 and TRBJ2-1, is as follows: EADIYQTPRYLVIGTGKKITLECSQTMGHDKMYWYQQDPGMELHLIHYSYGVNSTEKGDLSSESTVSRIRTEHFPLTLESARPSHTSQYLCASSEPSGAPGSSYNEQFFGPGTRLTVL.

The V gene is TRBV3-1, the J gene TRBJ1-1; D remains ambiguous. V gave up 1 base and J gave up 3 bases, with 9 bases separating them. CDR3 size: 14 residues. CDR1 is LGHDT and CDR2 is YNNKEL in the germline V gene (reference sequence). CDR3 residues: CASSQGFQDTEAFF. CDR3 bases: TGTGCCAGCAGCCAAGGGTTCCAGGACACTGAAGCTTTCTTT.

This clonotype was detected a few times. The chain has TRBV12-3 or TRBV12-4 and TRBJ1-2, with 7 bases identical to TRBD1. The CDR3 length is 14 residues. V shed 5 bases and J 5 bases; nucleotides not matched to a gene: 8. CDR3 region: CASSQQGRYYGYTF. The CDR3 DNA sequence: TGTGCCAGCAGTCAACAGGGGCGCTATTATGGCTACACCTTC.

This sequence joins TRBV7-2 and TRBJ2-1; D may be TRBD2 (6 bases). Per germline, CDR1 SGHTA and CDR2 FQGNSA. The CDR3 contains 14 residues. Trimming left V 2 bases short and J 6 bases short, with 11 bases between. The DNA of the CDR3 is TGTGCCAGCAGCTTACCGCGCGGGACCAATGAGCAGTTCTTC. It codes for CASSLPRGTNEQFF.

The J gene is TRBJ1-1, the V gene TRBV7-9; D gene unclear. CDR1 is SEHNR, CDR2 FQNEAQ, per germline (reference sequence). Trimming left V 1 base short and J 2 bases short, with 5 bases between. The CDR3 is 13 residues long. CDR3 sequence reads: CASSLGSNTEAFF. The CDR3 DNA is TGTGCCAGCAGCTTAGGGTCTAACACTGAAGCTTTCTTT.

Many counts were recorded for this clonotype. The chain employs TRBV7-2 and TRBJ1-4; the D gene is possibly TRBD1 (5 bases). V gave up 2 bases and J gave up 5 bases, with 12 bases separating them. CDR3 length equals 15 residues. The germline V gene encodes CDR1 SGHTA and CDR2 FQGNSA. The DNA of the CDR3 is TGTGCCAGCAGCTTATATAGGGGCCCCAATGAAAAACTGTTTTTT. This sequence encodes CASSLYRGPNEKLFF.

The chain couples TRBV4-1 to TRBJ1-2, with unresolved D. The CDR3 extends over 13 amino acids. Trimming took 4 bases from V and 5 from J, leaving 11 bases between them. Germline V gives CDR1 MGHRA, CDR2 YSYEKL. As DNA, the CDR3 is TGCGCCAGCAGCCCATCGGAGTCTTATGGCTACACCTTC. Translation: CASSPSESYGYTF.

This clonotype has a count of ten or more. This chain connects TRBV18 to TRBJ2-1; 10 bases line up with TRBD1. Germline CDR1 and CDR2: KGHSH and LQKENI. J lost 2 bases, V lost 0 bases, and 1 base had no gene match. The CDR3 runs 16 residues. The CDR3 coding sequence is TGTGCCAGCTCACCACCTGGACAGGGGGCCTACAATGAGCAGTTCTTC. The encoded protein is CASSPPGQGAYNEQFF. The variable domain in full, with the rest retrieved from reference TRBV18 and TRBJ2-1, is NAGVMQNPRHLVRRRGQEARLRCSPMKGHSHVYWYRQLPEEGLKFMVYLQKENIIDESGMPKERFSAEFPKEGPSILRIQQVVRGDSAAYFCASSPPGQGAYNEQFFGPGTRLTVL.